This T cell receptor (beta chain) was captured by sequencing in a study of human T cells and chemical hapten exposure. Time point of the sample: pre-sensitization, week 0. Regarding treatment: therapeutic diphenylcyclopropenone sensitization with weekly scalp DPC. At patch-test visits, sampling came before the patch test. The donor pool consisted of alopecia patients aged 18 to 70 years, considered suitable for DPC. The CDR3 consists of 13 residues. From germline, CDR1 is LNHDA and CDR2 SQIVND (reference sequence). The V end was cut by 10 bases, the J end by 0 bases, with 11 bases between. TCRdb used MiXCR to reprocess the RACE reads, holding one entry per CDR3 protein. The sample lists tens of thousands of distinct CDR3 sequences; roughly 8.8% were seen once. This clonotype was observed many times.

The V and J genes are TRBV19 and TRBJ2-3; maybe TRBD2 (5 bases). The TCR was taken from a middle-aged woman with alopecia areata. Some clones in this sample may be carry-over from other donors' samples. This sample comprised whole blood, obtained in connection with sensitization to the hapten diphenylcyclopropenone (DPC). This CDR3 is CATGPGSTDTQYF. CDR3 in DNA: TGTGCCACAGGCCCGGGGAGCACAGATACGCAGTATTTT.